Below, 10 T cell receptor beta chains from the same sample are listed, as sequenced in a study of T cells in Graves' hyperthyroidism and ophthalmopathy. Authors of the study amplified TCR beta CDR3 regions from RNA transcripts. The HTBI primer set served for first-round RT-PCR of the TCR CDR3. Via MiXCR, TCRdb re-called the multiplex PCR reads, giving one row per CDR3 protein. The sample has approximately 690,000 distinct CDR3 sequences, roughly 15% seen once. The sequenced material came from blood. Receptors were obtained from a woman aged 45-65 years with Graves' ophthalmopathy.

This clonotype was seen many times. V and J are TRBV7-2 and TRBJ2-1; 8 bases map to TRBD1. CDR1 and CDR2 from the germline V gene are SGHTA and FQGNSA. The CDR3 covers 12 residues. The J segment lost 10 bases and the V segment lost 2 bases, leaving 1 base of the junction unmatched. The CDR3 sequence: CASSLNRGEQFF. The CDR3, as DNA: TGTGCCAGCAGCTTAAACAGGGGGGAGCAGTTCTTC.

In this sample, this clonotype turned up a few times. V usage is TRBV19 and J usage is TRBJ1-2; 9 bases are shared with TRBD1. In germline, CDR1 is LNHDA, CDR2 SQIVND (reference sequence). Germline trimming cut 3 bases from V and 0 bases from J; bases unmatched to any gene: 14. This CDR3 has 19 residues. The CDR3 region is CASSIRKLGQGTANYGYTF. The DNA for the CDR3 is TGTGCCAGTAGTATCCGAAAATTAGGACAGGGGACTGCTAACTATGGCTACACCTTC. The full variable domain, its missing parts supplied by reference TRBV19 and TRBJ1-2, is DGGITQSPKYLFRKEGQNVTLSCEQNLNHDAMYWYRQDPGQGLRLIYYSQIVNDFQKGDIAEGYSVSREKKESFPLTVTSAQKNPTAFYLCASSIRKLGQGTANYGYTFGSGTRLTVV.

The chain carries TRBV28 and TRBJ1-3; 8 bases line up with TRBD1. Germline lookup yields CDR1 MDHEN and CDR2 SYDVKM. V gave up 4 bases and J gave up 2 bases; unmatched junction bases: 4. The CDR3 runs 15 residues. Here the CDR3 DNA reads TGTGCCAGCAGTTACCCAGGGGGCACTGGAAACACCATATATTTT. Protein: CASSYPGGTGNTIYF.

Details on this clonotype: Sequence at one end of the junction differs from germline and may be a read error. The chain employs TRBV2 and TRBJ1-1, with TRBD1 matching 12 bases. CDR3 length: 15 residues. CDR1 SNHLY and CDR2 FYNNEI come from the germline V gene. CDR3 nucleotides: TGTGCCAGCAGGGGGACAGGGGGCGCGGGCACTGGAGCTCTCTTT. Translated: CASRGTGGAGTGALF. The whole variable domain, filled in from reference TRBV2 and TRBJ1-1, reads EPEVTQTPSHQVTQMGQEVILRCVPISNHLYFYWYRQILGQKVEFLVSFYNNEISEKSEIFDDQFSVERPDGSNFTLKIRSTKLEDSAMYFCASRGTGGAGTGALFGQGTRLTVV.

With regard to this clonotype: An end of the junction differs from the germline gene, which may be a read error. CDR3 protein: CAGSSIGGTDSRANVLTF. The CDR3 nucleotides read TGCGCCGGCAGCTCGATCGGGGGGACTGATTCCAGGGCCAACGTCCTGACTTTC. V is TRBV4-1 and J is TRBJ2-6; 7 nucleotides agree with TRBD2. Germline assignment: CDR1 MGHRA and CDR2 YSYEKL. This CDR3 region has 18 residues.

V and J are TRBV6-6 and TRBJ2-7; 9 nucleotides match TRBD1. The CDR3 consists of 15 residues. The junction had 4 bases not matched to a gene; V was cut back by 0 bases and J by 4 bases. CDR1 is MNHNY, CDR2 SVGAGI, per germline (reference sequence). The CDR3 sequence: CASSYSGQGNYEQYF. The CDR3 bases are TGTGCCAGCAGTTACTCAGGACAGGGGAATTACGAGCAGTACTTC.

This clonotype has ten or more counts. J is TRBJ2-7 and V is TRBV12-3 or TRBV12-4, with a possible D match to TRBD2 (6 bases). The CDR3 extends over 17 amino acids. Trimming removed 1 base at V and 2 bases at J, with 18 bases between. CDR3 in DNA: TGTGCCAGCAGTTTAGTGGCCGGCGGGACTGTCGCCTACGAGCAGTACTTC. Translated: CASSLVAGGTVAYEQYF.

This CDR3 is CASSTQGASFYGYTF. DNA for the CDR3: TGCGCCAGCAGTACACAGGGGGCATCGTTCTATGGCTACACCTTC. V usage is TRBV4-1 and J usage is TRBJ1-2; 9 bases are a match to TRBD1. Germline-derived CDR1 and CDR2 are MGHRA and YSYEKL. The ends lost 6 bases at V and 4 bases at J; junction bases unmatched: 9. This CDR3 comprises 15 residues.

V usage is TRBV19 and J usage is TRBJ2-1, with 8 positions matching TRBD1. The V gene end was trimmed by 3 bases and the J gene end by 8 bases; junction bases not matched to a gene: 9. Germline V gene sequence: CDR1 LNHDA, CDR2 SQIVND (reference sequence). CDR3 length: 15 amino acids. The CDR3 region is CASSMGQDSTYEQFF. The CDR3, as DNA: TGTGCCAGTAGTATGGGACAGGATTCTACCTATGAGCAGTTCTTC. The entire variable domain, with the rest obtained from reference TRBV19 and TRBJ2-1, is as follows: DGGITQSPKYLFRKEGQNVTLSCEQNLNHDAMYWYRQDPGQGLRLIYYSQIVNDFQKGDIAEGYSVSREKKESFPLTVTSAQKNPTAFYLCASSMGQDSTYEQFFGPGTRLTVL.

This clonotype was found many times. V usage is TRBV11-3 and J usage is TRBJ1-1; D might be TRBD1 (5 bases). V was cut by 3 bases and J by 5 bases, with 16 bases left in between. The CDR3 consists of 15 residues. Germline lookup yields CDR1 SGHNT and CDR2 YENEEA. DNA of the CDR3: TGTGCCAGCAGCTTTACCGGGACCCCTGGGACTGAAGCTTTCTTT. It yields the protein CASSFTGTPGTEAFF. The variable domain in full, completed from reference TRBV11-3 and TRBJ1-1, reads EAGVVQSPRYKIIEKKQPVAFWCNPISGHNTLYWYLQNLGQGPELLIRYENEEAVDDSQLPKDRFSAERLKGVDSTLKIQPAELGDSAVYLCASSFTGTPGTEAFFGQGTRLTVV.